This TCR beta chain was sequenced in a study of shared clonotypes between healthy human individuals. Study outcomes and limitations: For naive CD4 cells, roughly 4.6% of clonotypes were shared across a handful of donors. Sequencing depth was predicted to influence how clonotypes are shared among donors.

Generated by immunoSEQ multiplex PCR, the TCRdb table keeps only in-frame clones and is missing some. This sample yields millions of clones, of which 90% to 95% are seen a single time; 0.1% to 0.15% belongs to the top ten. In regard to this clone: The antigen remains unidentified.

V shed 3 bases and J 5 bases; nucleotides not matched to a gene: 2. The CDR3 sequence is 15 residues long. Per germline, CDR1 MNHNS and CDR2 SASEGT. This clonotype was sampled from a man aged 18 to 30 in good health. V gene TRBV6-1 combines with J gene TRBJ2-2; 11 bases align to TRBD2. Sample: naive CD4+ T cells sorted from blood. Subset noted: CD45RA+ positively selected. CDR3 residues: CASSEGTSGTGELFF. CDR3 nucleotide sequence: TGTGCCAGCAGTGAGGGGACTAGCGGAACCGGGGAGCTGTTTTTT.